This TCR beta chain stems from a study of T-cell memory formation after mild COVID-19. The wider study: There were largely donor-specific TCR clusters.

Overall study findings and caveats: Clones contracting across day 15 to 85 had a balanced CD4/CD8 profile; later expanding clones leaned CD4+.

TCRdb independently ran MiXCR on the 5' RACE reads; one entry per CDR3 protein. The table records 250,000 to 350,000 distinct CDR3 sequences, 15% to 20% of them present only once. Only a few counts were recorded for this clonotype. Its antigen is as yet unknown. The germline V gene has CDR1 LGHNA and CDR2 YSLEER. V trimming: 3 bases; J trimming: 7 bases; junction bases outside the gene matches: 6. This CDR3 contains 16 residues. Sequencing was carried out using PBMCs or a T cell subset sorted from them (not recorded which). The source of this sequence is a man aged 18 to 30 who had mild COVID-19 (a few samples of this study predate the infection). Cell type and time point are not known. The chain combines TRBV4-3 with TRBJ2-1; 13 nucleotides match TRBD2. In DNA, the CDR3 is TGCGCCAGCAGCCACCTGTGGACTAGCGGGGGTAATGAGCAGTTCTTC. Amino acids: CASSHLWTSGGNEQFF.